A selection of T cell receptor beta chains follows, all from one sample in a study of T cells after yellow fever vaccination. TCRdb itself ran the 5' RACE reads through MiXCR, one entry per CDR3 protein. The sample carries around 350,000 distinct CDR3 sequences, 11% recorded once. The source was PBMCs, collected on the day of the first yellow fever vaccination. The source is a young man who received the YFV17D yellow fever vaccine. Both conserved end residues are part of each CDR3. The D gene is left open where the match is weak. The size of a clone is reported for some rows only, either as once, few or many, or as a class for expanded clones.

d_call j_call clone_size v_call cdr3_nt cdr3_aa
- TRBJ1-6 many TRBV5-6 TGTGCCAGCAGCGGTGCGGGATGGAGTAATTCACCCCTCCACTTT CASSGAGWSNSPLHF
- TRBJ2-5 - TRBV12-3/TRBV12-4 TGTGCCAGCAGCACCCGTCTAGCGAACACCCGGGAGACCCAGTACTTC CASSTRLANTRETQYF
- TRBJ1-2 few TRBV29-1 TGCAGCGCCGAGGACGGACTCTATGGCTACACCTTC CSAEDGLYGYTF
TRBD1 TRBJ1-5 few TRBV6-2/TRBV6-3 TGTGCCAGCAGTAAAAAACAGGGGGCCCGGCAGCCCCAGCATTTT CASSKKQGARQPQHF
TRBD1 TRBJ1-4 many TRBV5-1 TGCGCCAGCAGCGTTGTTCCTCCGGGACAGGAGCAACATGAAAAACTGTTTTTT CASSVVPPGQEQHEKLFF
- TRBJ2-4 - TRBV27 TGTGCCAGCAGTTTGCTCGGACCGCTAACCAAAAACATTCAGTACTTC CASSLLGPLTKNIQYF
TRBD1 TRBJ1-4 few TRBV2 TGTGCCAGCAGTGAAGAAGGGGGCTATGAAAAACTGTTTTTT CASSEEGGYEKLFF
- TRBJ2-3 few TRBV6-1 TGTGCCAGCAGCCCTGGAGGGGTCGGCACAGATACGCAGTATTTT CASSPGGVGTDTQYF
- TRBJ1-6 few TRBV4-1 TGCGCCAGCAGCCAAGCCCAGGGTGGTTATTCACCCCTCCACTTT CASSQAQGGYSPLHF
TRBD2 TRBJ2-3 - TRBV7-8 TGTGCCAGCAGCTTCGCTAGCGGGGGCTACACAGATACGCAGTATTTT CASSFASGGYTDTQYF
- TRBJ2-5 few TRBV29-1 TGCAGCGTAGTTTATTCGGCTTCACAAGAGACCCAGTACTTC CSVVYSASQETQYF
- TRBJ1-2 few TRBV10-3 TGTGCCATCAGTGATTCGGCAGGACCCACCCTAGGCTACACCTTC CAISDSAGPTLGYTF
TRBD2 TRBJ2-1 - TRBV29-1 TGCAGCGTTGATGGGTCTAGCGGTGTTAGTTACAATGAGCAGTTCTTC CSVDGSSGVSYNEQFF
TRBD2 TRBJ2-3 few TRBV5-1 TGCGCCAGCAGCCACCCTTTGGCGGGGGGAAAAGATACGCAGTATTTT CASSHPLAGGKDTQYF
TRBD2 TRBJ2-1 few TRBV14 TGTGCCAGCAGCCCCTTCCGCGGGGGGGCCGGTGAGCAGTTCTTC CASSPFRGGAGEQFF
- TRBJ2-5 few TRBV15 TGTGCCACCAGCCCTCGACTGGCGGAGACCCAGTACTTC CATSPRLAETQYF
- TRBJ1-1 - TRBV30 TGTGCCTGGAGTTTGGGGGGTACTGAAGCTTTCTTT CAWSLGGTEAFF
TRBD2 TRBJ2-3 - TRBV20-1 TGCAGTGCTAGAGATCTACTAGCGGGGGGGACAGATACGCAGTATTTT CSARDLLAGGTDTQYF
- TRBJ2-7 few TRBV12-3/TRBV12-4 TGTGCCAGCAGCCAGAGATTGTTCTCCTCTAACGAGCAGTACTTC CASSQRLFSSNEQYF
- TRBJ2-7 - TRBV7-6 TGTGCCAGCAGCACTGCTGACACCCCGGACTCCTACGAGCAGTACTTC CASSTADTPDSYEQYF
TRBD2 TRBJ2-1 many TRBV5-1 TGCGCCAGCAGCCCGGGGGGGACTAGCCGTGGGCAGTTCTTC CASSPGGTSRGQFF
TRBD2 TRBJ2-2 - TRBV9 TGTGCCAGCGCGGGGAAGGCGGGGGTCACCGGGGAGCTGTTTTTT CASAGKAGVTGELFF
- TRBJ2-3 few TRBV2 TGTGCCAGCAGGGAGACGAGAGATACGCAGTATTTT CASRETRDTQYF
- TRBJ2-3 few TRBV4-2 TGTGCCAGCAGCCGAAACGGGGGGCCCAGCACAGATACGCAGTATTTT CASSRNGGPSTDTQYF
TRBD2 TRBJ2-3 many TRBV20-1 TGCAGTGCCCCTACTAGCGGGGGAGTAGATACGCAGTATTTT CSAPTSGGVDTQYF
TRBD1 TRBJ2-7 once TRBV18 TGTGCCAGCTCACACGGGACAGGGGCACCCTACGAGCAGTACTTC CASSHGTGAPYEQYF
- TRBJ1-6 - TRBV2 TGTGCCAGCAGTGAACGTCAGGGGAATTCACCCCTCCACTTT CASSERQGNSPLHF
- TRBJ2-5 few TRBV15 TGTGCCACCTCCGGCCGCGACAGCCAAGAGACCCAGTACTTC CATSGRDSQETQYF
- TRBJ1-6 - TRBV11-2 TGTGCCAGCAGCCAAGGACGATATAATTCACCCCTCCACTTT CASSQGRYNSPLHF
TRBD2 TRBJ2-1 - TRBV18 TGTGCCAGCTCACCACGGAGCGGGGGGCCCTACAATGAGCAGTTCTTC CASSPRSGGPYNEQFF
TRBD2 TRBJ2-3 few TRBV7-2 TGTGCCAGCAGCATGATAGCGGGGGGGGGAGATACGCAGTATTTT CASSMIAGGGDTQYF
- TRBJ2-3 - TRBV3-1 TGTGCCAGCAGCCAAATGACTAGTAGCACAGATACGCAGTATTTT CASSQMTSSTDTQYF
- TRBJ1-5 - TRBV30 TGTGCCTGGGGCGGGATTCAGGGGAATCAGCCCCAGCATTTT CAWGGIQGNQPQHF
- TRBJ2-2 - TRBV7-2 TGTGCCAGCAGCCACGAGGTCTTGACCGGGGAGCTGTTTTTT CASSHEVLTGELFF
- TRBJ2-1 few TRBV4-3 TGCGCCAGCAGCCAAGAACGGAATGCTGTAAATGAGCAGTTCTTC CASSQERNAVNEQFF
- TRBJ1-4 - TRBV7-9 TGTGCCAGCAGCTTTTCACCGGATGTCGGTGAAAAACTGTTTTTT CASSFSPDVGEKLFF
- TRBJ1-6 - TRBV20-1 TGCAGTGCTACCAGACACGTTTCACCCCTCCACTTT CSATRHVSPLHF
- TRBJ2-7 many TRBV3-1 TGTGCCAGCAGCCAAGCTAGTAATTCCCACGAGCAGTACTTC CASSQASNSHEQYF
TRBD1 TRBJ1-4 - TRBV2 TGTGCCAGCATGGGACAGGTTAATGAAAAACTGTTTTTT CASMGQVNEKLFF
- TRBJ1-1 few TRBV6-2/TRBV6-3 TGTGCCAGCAGTTACGCAGGGATTCAGGAAGCTTTCTTT CASSYAGIQEAFF
- TRBJ1-2 - TRBV12-3/TRBV12-4 TGTGCCAGCAGTTTAGAGGAGCACTATGGCTACACCTTC CASSLEEHYGYTF
- TRBJ2-2 - TRBV12-3/TRBV12-4 TGTGCCAGCAGTTTAAGGGTGGCGTTTCCGAACACCGGGGAGCTGTTTTTT CASSLRVAFPNTGELFF
- TRBJ1-4 few TRBV14 TGTGCCAGCAGCCACGCAGGACTTAATGAAAAACTGTTTTTT CASSHAGLNEKLFF
- TRBJ2-2 many TRBV7-2 TGTGCCAGCAGCTCGAGGGGCGGGGAGCTGTTTTTT CASSSRGGELFF
- TRBJ1-2 few TRBV27 TGTGCCAGCAGTTTCAGAGCTAACTATGGCTACACCTTC CASSFRANYGYTF